The TCR beta chain under discussion was sequenced for a study of blood T cell repertoires in COVID-19. As for the study in general: Samples taken during acute and convalescent COVID-19 were collected in the United States, Italy and Spain.

Germline CDR1 and CDR2: SGHAT and FQNNGV. There are 16 residues in the CDR3. This study enrolled people aged 18 to 89 from about 26 US geographic areas. Recovered status in Cohort 3 required two negative PCRs, clearance, or symptom resolution. In the source study's methods: The authors estimated nucleated cell counts from reference gene primer amplification. Only in-frame clones appear in the TCRdb table, and some are missing; sequencing was by immunoSEQ multiplex PCR. The V and J calls and clone size are taken from that table; D and trimming were inferred from the DNA. Of about 350,000 clones in the sample, about 90% are singletons; the top ten hold more than 0.9%. About this clone: One end of the junction is discordant with germline, which a read error may explain.

The sequenced sample consisted of PBMCs or T cells enriched from blood (not recorded which). The V call is TRBV11-2, the J call TRBJ2-2; TRBD2 matches 7 bases. The receptor's source is a woman in her 30s who had recovered from COVID-19. CDR3 loop: CASSPRRGGNAGELFF. The DNA of the CDR3 is TGTGCCAGCAGCCCACGGAGGGGAGGGAACGCCGGGGAGCTGTTTTTT. Full variable domain (remainder filled in from reference TRBV11-2 and TRBJ2-2): EAGVAQSPRYKIIEKRQSVAFWCNPISGHATLYWYQQILGQGPKLLIQFQNNGVVDDSQLPKDRFSAERLKGVDSTLKIQPAKLEDSAVYLCASSPRRGGNAGELFFGEGSRLTVL.